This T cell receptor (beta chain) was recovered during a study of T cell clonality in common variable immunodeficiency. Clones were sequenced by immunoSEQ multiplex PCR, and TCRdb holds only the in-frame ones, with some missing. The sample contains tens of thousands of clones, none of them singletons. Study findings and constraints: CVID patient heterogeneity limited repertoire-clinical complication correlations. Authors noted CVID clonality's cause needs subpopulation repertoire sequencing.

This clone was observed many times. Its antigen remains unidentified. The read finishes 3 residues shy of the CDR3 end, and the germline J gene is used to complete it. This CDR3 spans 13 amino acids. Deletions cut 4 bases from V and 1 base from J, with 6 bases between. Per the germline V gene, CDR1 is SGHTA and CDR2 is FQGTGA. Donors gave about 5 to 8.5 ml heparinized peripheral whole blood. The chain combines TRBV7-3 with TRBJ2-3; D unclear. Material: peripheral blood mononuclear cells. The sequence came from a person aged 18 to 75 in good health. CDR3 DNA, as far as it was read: TGTGCCAGCAGCTCTTCCGGCACAGATACG. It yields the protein CASSSSGTDT. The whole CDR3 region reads CASSSSGTDTQYF.